This TCR beta chain stems from a study of blood T cell repertoires in COVID-19. Across the study: COVID-19 samples collected from the United States, Italy and Spain covered acute and convalescent phases.

The data were produced by immunoSEQ multiplex PCR, yet TCRdb's version contains in-frame clones alone and is incomplete. The sample records tens of thousands of clones, roughly 80% being singletons. This CDR3 comprises 16 residues. Per the germline V gene, CDR1 is SGHAT and CDR2 is FQNNGV. With 2 bases removed from V and 1 base from J, the gap between germline ends came to 14 bases. This receptor was identified in an elderly man with active or convalescent COVID-19. Source material: peripheral blood. This rearrangement joins TRBV11-2 to TRBJ1-1; weak D call: TRBD1 (6 bases). CDR3 sequence: CASSLTSRGTNTEAFF. The DNA of the CDR3 is TGTGCCAGCAGCTTAACGTCTAGGGGGACGAACACTGAAGCTTTCTTT.